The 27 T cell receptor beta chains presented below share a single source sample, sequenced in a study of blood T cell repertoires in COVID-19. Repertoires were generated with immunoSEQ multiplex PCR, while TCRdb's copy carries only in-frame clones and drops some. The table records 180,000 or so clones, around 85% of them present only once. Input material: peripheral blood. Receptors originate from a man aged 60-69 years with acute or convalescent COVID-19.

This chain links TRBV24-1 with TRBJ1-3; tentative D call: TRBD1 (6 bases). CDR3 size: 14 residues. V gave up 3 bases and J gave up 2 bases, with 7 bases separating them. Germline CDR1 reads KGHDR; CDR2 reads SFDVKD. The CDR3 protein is CATSDPGAGNTIYF. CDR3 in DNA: TGTGCCACCAGTGATCCAGGGGCTGGAAACACCATATATTTT.

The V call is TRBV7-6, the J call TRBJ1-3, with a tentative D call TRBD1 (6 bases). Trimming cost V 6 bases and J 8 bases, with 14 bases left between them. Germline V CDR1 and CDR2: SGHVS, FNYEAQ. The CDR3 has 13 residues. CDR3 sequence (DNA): TGTGCCAGCAGAGCTACAGGGAGGGACACCATATATTTT. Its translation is CASRATGRDTIYF.

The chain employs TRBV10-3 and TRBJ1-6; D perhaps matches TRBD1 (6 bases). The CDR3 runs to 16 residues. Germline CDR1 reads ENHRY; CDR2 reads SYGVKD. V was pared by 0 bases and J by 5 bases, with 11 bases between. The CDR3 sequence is CAISESWGLNNSPLHF. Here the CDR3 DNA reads TGTGCCATCAGTGAGTCGTGGGGGCTCAATAATTCACCCCTCCACTTT.

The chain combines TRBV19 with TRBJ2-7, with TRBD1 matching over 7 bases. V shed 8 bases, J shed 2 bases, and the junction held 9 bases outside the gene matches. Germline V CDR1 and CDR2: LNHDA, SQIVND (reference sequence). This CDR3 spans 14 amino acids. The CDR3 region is CASRETGQTYEQYF. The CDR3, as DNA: TGTGCCAGTCGCGAGACGGGACAGACCTACGAGCAGTACTTC.

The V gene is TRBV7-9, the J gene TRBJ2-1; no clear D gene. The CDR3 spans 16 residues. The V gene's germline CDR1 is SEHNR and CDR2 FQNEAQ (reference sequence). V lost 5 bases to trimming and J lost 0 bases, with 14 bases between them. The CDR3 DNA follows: TGTGCCAGCAGCGGATTAGCAGTTGGCTCCTACAATGAGCAGTTCTTC. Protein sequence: CASSGLAVGSYNEQFF.

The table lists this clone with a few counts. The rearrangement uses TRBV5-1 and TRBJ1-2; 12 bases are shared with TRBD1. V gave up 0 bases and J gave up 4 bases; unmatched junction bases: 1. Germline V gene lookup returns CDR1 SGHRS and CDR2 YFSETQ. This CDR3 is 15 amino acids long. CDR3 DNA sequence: TGCGCCAGCAGCTTGGGGGACAGGGGGCCCTATGGCTACACCTTC. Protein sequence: CASSLGDRGPYGYTF.

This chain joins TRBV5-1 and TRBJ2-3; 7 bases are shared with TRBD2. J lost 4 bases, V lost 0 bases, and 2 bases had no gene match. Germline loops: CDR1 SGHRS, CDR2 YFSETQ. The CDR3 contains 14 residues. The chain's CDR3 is CASSLATSADTQYF. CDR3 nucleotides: TGCGCCAGCAGCTTGGCCACTAGCGCAGATACGCAGTATTTT.

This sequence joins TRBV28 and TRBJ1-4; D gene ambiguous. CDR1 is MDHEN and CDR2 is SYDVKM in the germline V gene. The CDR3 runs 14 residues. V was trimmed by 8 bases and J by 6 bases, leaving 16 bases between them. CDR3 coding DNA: TGTGCCAGCGCTGAGACTAGCCTCGATGAAAAACTGTTTTTT. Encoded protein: CASAETSLDEKLFF.

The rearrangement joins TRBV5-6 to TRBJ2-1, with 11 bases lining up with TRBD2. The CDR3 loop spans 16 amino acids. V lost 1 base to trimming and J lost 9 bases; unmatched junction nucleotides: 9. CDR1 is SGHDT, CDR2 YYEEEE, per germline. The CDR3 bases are TGTGCCAGCAGCTTGCAAGGTAGCGGGAGGGAAGGTGAGCAGTTCTTC. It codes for CASSLQGSGREGEQFF.

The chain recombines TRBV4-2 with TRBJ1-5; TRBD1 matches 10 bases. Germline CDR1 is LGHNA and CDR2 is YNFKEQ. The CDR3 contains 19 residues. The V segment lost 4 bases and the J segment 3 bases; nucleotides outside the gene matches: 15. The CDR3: CASSRGSGGTGEINQPQHF. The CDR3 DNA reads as TGTGCCAGCAGCCGCGGAAGTGGAGGGACAGGGGAAATCAATCAGCCCCAGCATTTT.

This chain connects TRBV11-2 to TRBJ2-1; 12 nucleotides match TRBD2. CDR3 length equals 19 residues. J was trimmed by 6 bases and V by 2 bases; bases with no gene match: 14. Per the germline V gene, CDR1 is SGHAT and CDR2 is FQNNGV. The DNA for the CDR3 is TGTGCCAGCAGCTTAAGATTTCAGGGACTAGCGGGCGCGAGCAATGAGCAGTTCTTC. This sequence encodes CASSLRFQGLAGASNEQFF.

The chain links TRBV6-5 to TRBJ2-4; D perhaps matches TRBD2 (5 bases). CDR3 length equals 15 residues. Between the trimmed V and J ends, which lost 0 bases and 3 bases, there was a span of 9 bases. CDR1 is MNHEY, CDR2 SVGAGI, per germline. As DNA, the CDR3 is TGTGCCAGCAGTTACTCGCTAGGAGGCAAAAACATTCAGTACTTC. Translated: CASSYSLGGKNIQYF.

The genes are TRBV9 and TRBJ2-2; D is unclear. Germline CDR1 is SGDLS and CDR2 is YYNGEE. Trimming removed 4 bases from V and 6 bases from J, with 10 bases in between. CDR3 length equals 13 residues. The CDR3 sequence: CASSPPPSGELFF. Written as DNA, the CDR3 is TGTGCCAGCAGCCCCCCCCCGTCCGGGGAGCTGTTTTTT.

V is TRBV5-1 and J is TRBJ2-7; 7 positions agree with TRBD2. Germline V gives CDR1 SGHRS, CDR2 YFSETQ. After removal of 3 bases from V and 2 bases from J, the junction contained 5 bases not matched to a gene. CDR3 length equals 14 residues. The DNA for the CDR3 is TGCGCCAGCAGCTCACGCGGGAGTCCCTACGAGCAGTACTTC. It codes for CASSSRGSPYEQYF. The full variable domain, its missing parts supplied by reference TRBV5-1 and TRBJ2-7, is KAGVTQTPRYLIKTRGQQVTLSCSPISGHRSVSWYQQTPGQGLQFLFEYFSETQRNKGNFPGRFSGRQFSNSRSEMNVSTLELGDSALYLCASSSRGSPYEQYFGPGTRLTVT.

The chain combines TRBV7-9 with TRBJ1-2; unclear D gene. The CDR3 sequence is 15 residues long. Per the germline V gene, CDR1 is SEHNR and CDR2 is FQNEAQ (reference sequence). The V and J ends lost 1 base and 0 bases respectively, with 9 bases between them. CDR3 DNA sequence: TGTGCCAGCAGCTTAGTTTCCGGTACTAACTATGGCTACACCTTC. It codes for CASSLVSGTNYGYTF.

In nucleotides, the CDR3 is TGTGCCAGCAGCTTCCCCACGGGAGGGCCCCAAGAGACCCAGTACTTC. Protein sequence: CASSFPTGGPQETQYF. The V call is TRBV7-9, the J call TRBJ2-5; 8 bases fit TRBD2. J was trimmed by 1 base and V by 3 bases; bases with no gene match: 7. Germline-derived CDR1 and CDR2 are SEHNR and FQNEAQ (reference sequence). The CDR3 loop spans 16 amino acids. Based on the CDR3 plus reference TRBV7-9 and TRBJ2-5, the full variable domain is DTGVSQNPRHKITKRGQNVTFRCDPISEHNRLYWYRQTLGQGPEFLTYFQNEAQLEKSRLLSDRFSAERPKGSFSTLEIQRTEQGDSAMYLCASSFPTGGPQETQYFGPGTRLLVL.

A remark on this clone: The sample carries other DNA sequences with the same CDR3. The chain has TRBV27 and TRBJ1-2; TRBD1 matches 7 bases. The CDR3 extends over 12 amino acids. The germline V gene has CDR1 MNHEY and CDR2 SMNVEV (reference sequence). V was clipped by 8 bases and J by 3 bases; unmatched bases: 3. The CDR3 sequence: CASGGGYYGYTF. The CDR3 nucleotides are TGTGCCAGCGGAGGGGGCTACTATGGCTACACCTTC.

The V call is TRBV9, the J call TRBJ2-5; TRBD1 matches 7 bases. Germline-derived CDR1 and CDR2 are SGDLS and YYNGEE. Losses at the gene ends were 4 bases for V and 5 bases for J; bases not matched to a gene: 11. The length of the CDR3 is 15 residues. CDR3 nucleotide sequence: TGTGCCAGCAGCCCAGAAGAGGGGGCCTGGGAGACCCAGTACTTC. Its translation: CASSPEEGAWETQYF.

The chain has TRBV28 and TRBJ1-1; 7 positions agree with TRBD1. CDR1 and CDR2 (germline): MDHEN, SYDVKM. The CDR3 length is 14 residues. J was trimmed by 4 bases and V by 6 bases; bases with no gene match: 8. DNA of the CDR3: TGTGCCAGCAGCGTTACAGGGGACGGCACTGAAGCTTTCTTT. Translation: CASSVTGDGTEAFF.

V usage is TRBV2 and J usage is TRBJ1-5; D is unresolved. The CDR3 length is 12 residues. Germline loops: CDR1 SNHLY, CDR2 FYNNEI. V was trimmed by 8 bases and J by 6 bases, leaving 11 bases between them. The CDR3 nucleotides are TGTGCCAGCGGGCGGGAGGGTCAGCCCCAGCATTTT. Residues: CASGREGQPQHF.

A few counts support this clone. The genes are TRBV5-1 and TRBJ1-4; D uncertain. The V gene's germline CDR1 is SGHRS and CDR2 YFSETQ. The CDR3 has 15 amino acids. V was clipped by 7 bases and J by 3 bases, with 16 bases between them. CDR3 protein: CASSQWGGANEKLFF. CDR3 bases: TGCGCCAGCTCCCAATGGGGAGGAGCTAATGAAAAACTGTTTTTT.

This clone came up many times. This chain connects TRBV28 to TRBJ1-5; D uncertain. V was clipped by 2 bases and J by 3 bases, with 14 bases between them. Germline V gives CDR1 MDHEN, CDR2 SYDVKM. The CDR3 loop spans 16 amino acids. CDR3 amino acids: CASSLEAFQPNQPQHF. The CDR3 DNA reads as TGTGCCAGCAGTTTAGAGGCGTTTCAGCCCAATCAGCCCCAGCATTTT.

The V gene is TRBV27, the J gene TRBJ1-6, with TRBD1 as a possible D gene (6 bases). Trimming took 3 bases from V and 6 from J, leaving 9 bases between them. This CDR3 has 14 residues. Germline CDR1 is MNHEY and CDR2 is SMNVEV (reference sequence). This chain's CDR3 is CASSFDRLNSPLHF. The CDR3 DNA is TGTGCCAGCAGTTTTGACAGGCTTAATTCACCCCTCCACTTT.

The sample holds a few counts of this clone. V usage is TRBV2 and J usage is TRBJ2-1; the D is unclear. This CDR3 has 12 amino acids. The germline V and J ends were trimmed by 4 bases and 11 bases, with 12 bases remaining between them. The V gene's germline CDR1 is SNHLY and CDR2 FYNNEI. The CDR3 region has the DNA TGTGCCAGCAGTGGCCCTAGAAGCAAGCAGTTCTTC. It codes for CASSGPRSKQFF.

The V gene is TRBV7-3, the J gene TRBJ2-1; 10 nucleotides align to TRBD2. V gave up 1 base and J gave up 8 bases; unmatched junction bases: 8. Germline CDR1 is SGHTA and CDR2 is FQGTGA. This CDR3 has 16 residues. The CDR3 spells CASSLRLAGTQDEQFF. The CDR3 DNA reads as TGTGCCAGCAGCTTAAGACTAGCGGGCACCCAGGATGAGCAGTTCTTC.

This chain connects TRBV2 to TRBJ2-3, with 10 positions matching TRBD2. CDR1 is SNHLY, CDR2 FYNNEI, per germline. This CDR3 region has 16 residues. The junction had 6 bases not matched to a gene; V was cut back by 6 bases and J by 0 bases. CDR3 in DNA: TGTGCCAGCAGAAGAAATAGCGGGGGGAGCACAGATACGCAGTATTTT. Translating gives CASRRNSGGSTDTQYF.

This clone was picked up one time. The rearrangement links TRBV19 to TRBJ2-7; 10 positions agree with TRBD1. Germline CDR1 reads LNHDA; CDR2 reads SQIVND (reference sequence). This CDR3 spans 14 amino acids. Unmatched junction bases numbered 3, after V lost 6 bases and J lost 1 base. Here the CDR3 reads CASRRTGGSYEQYF. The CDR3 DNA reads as TGTGCCAGTAGACGGACAGGGGGATCCTACGAGCAGTACTTC.